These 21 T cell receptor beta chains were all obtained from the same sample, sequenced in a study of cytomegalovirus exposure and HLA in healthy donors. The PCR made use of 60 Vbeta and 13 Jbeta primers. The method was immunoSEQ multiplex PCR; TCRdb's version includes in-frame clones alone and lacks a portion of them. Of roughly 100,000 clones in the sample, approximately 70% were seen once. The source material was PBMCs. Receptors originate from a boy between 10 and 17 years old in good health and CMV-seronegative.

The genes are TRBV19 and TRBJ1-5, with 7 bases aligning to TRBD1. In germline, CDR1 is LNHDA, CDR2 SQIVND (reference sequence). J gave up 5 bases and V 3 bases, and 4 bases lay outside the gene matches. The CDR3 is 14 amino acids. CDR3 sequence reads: CASSMQGGDQPQHF. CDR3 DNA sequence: TGTGCCAGTAGTATGCAGGGGGGCGATCAGCCCCAGCATTTT.

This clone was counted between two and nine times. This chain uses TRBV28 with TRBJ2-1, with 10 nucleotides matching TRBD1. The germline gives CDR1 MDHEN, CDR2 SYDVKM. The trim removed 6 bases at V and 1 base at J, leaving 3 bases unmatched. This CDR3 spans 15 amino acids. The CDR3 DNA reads TGTGCCAGCAGGACAGGGGGCATATCCTACAATGAGCAGTTCTTC. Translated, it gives CASRTGGISYNEQFF.

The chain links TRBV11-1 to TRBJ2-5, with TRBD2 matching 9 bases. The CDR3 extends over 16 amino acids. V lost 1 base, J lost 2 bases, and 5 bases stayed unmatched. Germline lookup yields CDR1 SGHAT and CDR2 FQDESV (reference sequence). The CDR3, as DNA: TGTGCCAGCAGCTTAGTAGCGGGGGCCCTACAAGAGACCCAGTACTTC. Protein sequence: CASSLVAGALQETQYF.

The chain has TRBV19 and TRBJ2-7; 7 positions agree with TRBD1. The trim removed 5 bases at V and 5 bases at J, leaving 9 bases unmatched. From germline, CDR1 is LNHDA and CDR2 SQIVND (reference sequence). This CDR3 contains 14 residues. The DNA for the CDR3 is TGTGCCAGTAGTTCCCCGTTTCAGGGGGACGAGCAGTACTTC. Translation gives CASSSPFQGDEQYF.

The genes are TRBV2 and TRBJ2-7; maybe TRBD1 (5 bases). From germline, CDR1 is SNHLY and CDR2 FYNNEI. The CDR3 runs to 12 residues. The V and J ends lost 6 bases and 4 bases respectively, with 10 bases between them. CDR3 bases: TGTGCCAGCAGCGCGCAGGGTTACGAGCAGTACTTC. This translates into CASSAQGYEQYF. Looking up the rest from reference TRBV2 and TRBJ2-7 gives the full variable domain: EPEVTQTPSHQVTQMGQEVILRCVPISNHLYFYWYRQILGQKVEFLVSFYNNEISEKSEIFDDQFSVERPDGSNFTLKIRSTKLEDSAMYFCASSAQGYEQYFGPGTRLTVT.

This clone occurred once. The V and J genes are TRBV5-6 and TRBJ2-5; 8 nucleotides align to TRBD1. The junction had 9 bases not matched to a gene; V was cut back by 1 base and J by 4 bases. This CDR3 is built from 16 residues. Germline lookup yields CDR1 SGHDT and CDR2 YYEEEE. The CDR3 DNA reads TGTGCCAGCAGCTTGTTGAGACAGGGGTCGGGAGAGACCCAGTACTTC. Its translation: CASSLLRQGSGETQYF.

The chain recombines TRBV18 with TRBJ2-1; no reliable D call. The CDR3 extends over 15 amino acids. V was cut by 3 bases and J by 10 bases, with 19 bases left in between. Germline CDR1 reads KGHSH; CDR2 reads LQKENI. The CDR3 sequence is CASSPTALLWAEQFF. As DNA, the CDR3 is TGTGCCAGCTCACCCACTGCGTTGCTATGGGCGGAGCAGTTCTTC.

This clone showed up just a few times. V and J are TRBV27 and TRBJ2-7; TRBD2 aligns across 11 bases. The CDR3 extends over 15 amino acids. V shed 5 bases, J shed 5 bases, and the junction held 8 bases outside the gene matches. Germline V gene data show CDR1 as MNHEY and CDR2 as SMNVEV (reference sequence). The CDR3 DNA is TGTGCCAGCAGTCCTGGGACTAGCGGAAAGAACGAGCAGTACTTC. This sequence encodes CASSPGTSGKNEQYF.

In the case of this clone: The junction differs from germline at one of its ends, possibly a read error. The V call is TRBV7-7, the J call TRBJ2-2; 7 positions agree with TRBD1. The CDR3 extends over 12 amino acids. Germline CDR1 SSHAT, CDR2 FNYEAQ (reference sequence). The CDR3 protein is CASSQGAGELFF. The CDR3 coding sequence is TGTGCTAGCAGCCAGGGGGCCGGGGAGCTGTTTTTT.

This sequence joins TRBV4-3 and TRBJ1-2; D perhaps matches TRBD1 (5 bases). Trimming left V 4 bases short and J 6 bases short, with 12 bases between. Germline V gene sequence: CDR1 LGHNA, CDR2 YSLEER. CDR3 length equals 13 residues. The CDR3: CASSPSREDGYTF. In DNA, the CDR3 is TGCGCCAGCAGCCCGAGCAGGGAGGATGGCTACACCTTC.

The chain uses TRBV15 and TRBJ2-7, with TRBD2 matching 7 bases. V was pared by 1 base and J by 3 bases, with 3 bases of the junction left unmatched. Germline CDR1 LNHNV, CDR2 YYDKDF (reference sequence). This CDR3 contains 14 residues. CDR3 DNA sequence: TGTGCCACCAGCAGAGTGGGGGAGGGCTACGAGCAGTACTTC. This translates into CATSRVGEGYEQYF.

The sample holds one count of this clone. The CDR3 DNA sequence: TGCGCCAGCAGCTCCCCGGGACTAGGAATCCAAGAGACCCAGTACTTC. Translation: CASSSPGLGIQETQYF. This chain links TRBV5-1 with TRBJ2-5; 8 bases match TRBD2. The V segment lost 3 bases and the J segment 1 base; nucleotides outside the gene matches: 8. The CDR3 loop spans 16 amino acids. Germline V gene sequence: CDR1 SGHRS, CDR2 YFSETQ.

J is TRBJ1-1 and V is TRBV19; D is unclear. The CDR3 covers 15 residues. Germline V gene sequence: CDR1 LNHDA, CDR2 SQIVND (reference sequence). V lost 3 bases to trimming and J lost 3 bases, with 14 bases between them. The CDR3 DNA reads TGTGCCAGTAGTATTCCTCCCTGGAGAGACACTGAAGCTTTCTTT. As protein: CASSIPPWRDTEAFF.

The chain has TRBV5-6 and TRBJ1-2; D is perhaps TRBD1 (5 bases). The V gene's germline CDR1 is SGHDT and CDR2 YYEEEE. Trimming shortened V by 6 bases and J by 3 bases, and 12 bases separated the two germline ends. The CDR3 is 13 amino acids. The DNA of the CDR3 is TGTGCCAGCACCCTTTCGGGGGACTATGGCTACACCTTC. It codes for CASTLSGDYGYTF. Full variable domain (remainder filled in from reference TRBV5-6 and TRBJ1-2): DAGVTQSPTHLIKTRGQQVTLRCSPKSGHDTVSWYQQALGQGPQFIFQYYEEEERQRGNFPDRFSGHQFPNYSSELNVNALLLGDSALYLCASTLSGDYGYTFGSGTRLTVV.

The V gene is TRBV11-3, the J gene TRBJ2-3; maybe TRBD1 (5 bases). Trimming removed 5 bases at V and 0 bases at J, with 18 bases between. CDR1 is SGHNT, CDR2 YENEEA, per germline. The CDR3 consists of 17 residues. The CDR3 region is CASSIALGPTSTDTQYF. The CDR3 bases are TGTGCCAGCAGCATTGCCCTGGGGCCCACTAGCACAGATACGCAGTATTTT.

Here the CDR3 reads CASSWVLGGHTYEQYF. The CDR3 region has the DNA TGTGCCAGCAGTTGGGTGTTGGGGGGGCACACCTACGAGCAGTACTTC. V usage is TRBV6-5 and J usage is TRBJ2-7; D might be TRBD2 (7 bases). CDR3 length equals 16 residues. Germline CDR1 MNHEY, CDR2 SVGAGI. Trimming removed 4 bases at V and 2 bases at J, with 18 bases between.

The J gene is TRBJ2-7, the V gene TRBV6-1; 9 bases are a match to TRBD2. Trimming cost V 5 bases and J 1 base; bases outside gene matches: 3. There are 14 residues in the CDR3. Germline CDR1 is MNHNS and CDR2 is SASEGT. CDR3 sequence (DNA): TGTGCCAGCAGTCGGACTAGCGTGTCCTACGAGCAGTACTTC. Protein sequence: CASSRTSVSYEQYF.

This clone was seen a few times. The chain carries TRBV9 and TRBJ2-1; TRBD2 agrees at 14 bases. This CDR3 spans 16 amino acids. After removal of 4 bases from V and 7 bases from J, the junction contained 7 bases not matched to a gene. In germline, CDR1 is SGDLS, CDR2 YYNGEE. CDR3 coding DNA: TGTGCCAGCAGCATGCGGACTAGCGGGAGGCTGAATGAGCAGTTCTTC. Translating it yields CASSMRTSGRLNEQFF.

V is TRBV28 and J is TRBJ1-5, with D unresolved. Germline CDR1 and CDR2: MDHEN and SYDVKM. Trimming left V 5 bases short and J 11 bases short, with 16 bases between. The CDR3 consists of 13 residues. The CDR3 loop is CASSKQSPGTQHF. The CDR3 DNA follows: TGTGCCAGCAGTAAACAGTCACCGGGGACCCAGCATTTT.

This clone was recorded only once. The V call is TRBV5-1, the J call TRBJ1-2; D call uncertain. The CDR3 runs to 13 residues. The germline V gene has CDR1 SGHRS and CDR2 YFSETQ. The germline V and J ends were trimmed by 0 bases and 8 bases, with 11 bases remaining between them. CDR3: CASSLASEVGYTF. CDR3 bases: TGCGCCAGCAGCTTGGCCTCGGAGGTCGGCTACACCTTC.

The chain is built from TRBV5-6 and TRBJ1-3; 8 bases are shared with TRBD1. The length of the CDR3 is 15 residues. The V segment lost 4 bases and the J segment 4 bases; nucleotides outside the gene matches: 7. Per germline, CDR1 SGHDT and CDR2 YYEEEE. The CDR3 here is CASSVDRARGNTIYF. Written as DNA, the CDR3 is TGTGCCAGCAGCGTGGACAGGGCGCGGGGAAACACCATATATTTT.